The text below deals with one TCR beta chain. What it recognizes is unknown. Researchers report immunoSEQ v3.0 was run at survey level. Clones were read by immunoSEQ multiplex PCR, and TCRdb kept only the in-frame ones, dropping some. The table records about 38,000 clones, 80% of them present only once. This entry belongs to a study of long-term antiretroviral therapy in people with HIV. The study's findings and limits: Patients on ART gained diversity, which nonetheless stayed below transplant donor controls. Pre-ART clonal expansion yielded clones that dominated the repertoire at all time points. Sampling of blood ran from about 2003 to 2018, and older ART regimens were possibly in use.

Germline V gene lookup returns CDR1 ENHRY and CDR2 SYGVKD. The CDR3 length is 13 residues. Deletions cut 4 bases from V and 7 bases from J, with 10 bases between. Every participant with HIV received treatment in the United States. This chain joins TRBV10-3 and TRBJ1-4; D is perhaps TRBD1 (5 bases). The sample in question was unsorted PBMCs, obtained 1.5 years after starting antiretroviral therapy. The clonotype originates from a young man with HIV. CDR3 coding DNA: TGTGCCATCAGTGGGGGGTTCGGTGAAAAACTGTTTTTT. Protein sequence: CAISGGFGEKLFF.